These 22 T cell receptor beta chains were sequenced from one sample in a study of radiation and T cells in renal cell carcinoma. The time point here: blood 2 weeks post-SBRT. The treatment was: 15 Gy SBRT to primary tumor, nephrectomy 4 weeks later. TCRdb's table, derived via immunoSEQ multiplex PCR, lists solely in-frame clones and lacks some. The sample has some 70,000 clones, more than 75% seen once; the top ten hold almost 6%. Sequenced here: blood, sampled from a patient whose treatment included radiotherapy and nephrectomy. All receptors derive from a man aged 55 to 70 with renal cell carcinoma.

The chain joins TRBV18 to TRBJ1-5, with a weak D call TRBD1 (6 bases). From germline, CDR1 is KGHSH and CDR2 LQKENI. Trimming took off 3 bases at V and 4 bases at J, with 10 bases between the two ends. This CDR3 comprises 14 residues. This CDR3 reads CASSPNTGNQPQHF. In nucleotides, the CDR3 is TGTGCCAGCTCACCCAATACAGGGAATCAGCCCCAGCATTTT.

The V call is TRBV7-9, the J call TRBJ2-7; either TRBD1 or TRBD2 may fit D (6 bases each). Trimming pared 5 bases from V and 0 bases from J, leaving 11 bases between. CDR1 is SEHNR and CDR2 is FQNEAQ in the germline V gene (reference sequence). The CDR3 is 14 residues long. This chain's CDR3 is CASSTGRSSYEQYF. The CDR3 DNA is TGTGCCAGCAGCACAGGGAGGAGCTCCTACGAGCAGTACTTC.

The rearrangement links TRBV7-9 to TRBJ2-7; 7 bases align to TRBD2. The CDR3 spans 16 residues. Germline V CDR1 and CDR2: SEHNR, FQNEAQ (reference sequence). V lost 1 base to trimming and J lost 2 bases; unmatched junction nucleotides: 8. The CDR3 DNA is TGTGCCAGCAGCTTAGTTTTAACGGGAGGAACCTACGAGCAGTACTTC. Protein product: CASSLVLTGGTYEQYF.

The V call is TRBV29-1, the J call TRBJ1-1; D unclear. Germline CDR1 SQVTM, CDR2 ANQGSEA. With 8 bases removed from V and 4 bases from J, the gap between germline ends came to 14 bases. This CDR3 has 12 residues. This CDR3 reads CSLSGEGTEAFF. DNA of the CDR3: TGCAGCCTAAGTGGGGAGGGCACTGAAGCTTTCTTT.

The chain employs TRBV10-1 and TRBJ2-7; TRBD1 agrees at 9 bases. The germline CDR1 and CDR2 sequences are WNHNN and SYGVQD (reference sequence). V lost 2 bases and J lost 4; bases outside the gene matches: 9. The length of the CDR3 is 16 residues. CDR3 loop: CASSEATGTGRYEQYF. The CDR3 nucleotides read TGCGCCAGCAGTGAGGCAACCGGGACAGGGAGGTACGAGCAGTACTTC.

The chain links TRBV5-1 to TRBJ2-2; D is possibly TRBD2 (5 bases). This CDR3 is built from 12 residues. Per the germline V gene, CDR1 is SGHRS and CDR2 is YFSETQ. V lost 0 bases to trimming and J lost 13 bases, with 10 bases between them. The CDR3 nucleotides are TGCGCCAGCAGCTTGGTCCGGGGAGCGCTGTTTTTT. It specifies CASSLVRGALFF.

The V call is TRBV27, the J call TRBJ2-7; 7 positions agree with TRBD2. The CDR3 contains 13 residues. The J segment lost 4 bases and the V segment lost 4 bases, leaving 4 bases of the junction unmatched. Germline V CDR1 and CDR2: MNHEY, SMNVEV (reference sequence). The CDR3 DNA reads TGTGCCAGCAGTTCTCAGGGACTATACGAGCAGTACTTC. Encoded protein: CASSSQGLYEQYF.

V usage is TRBV18 and J usage is TRBJ2-4; possibly TRBD2 for D (5 bases). The V and J ends lost 4 bases and 12 bases respectively, with 13 bases between them. The CDR3 spans 12 residues. Germline CDR1 and CDR2: KGHSH and LQKENI. The CDR3 coding sequence is TGTGCCAGCTCACTCGATGGACTTAATCAGTACTTC. It yields the protein CASSLDGLNQYF.

The chain couples TRBV19 to TRBJ1-5; 11 nucleotides agree with TRBD1. V was pared by 4 bases and J by 1 base, with 3 bases of the junction left unmatched. This CDR3 contains 16 residues. The germline CDR1 and CDR2 sequences are LNHDA and SQIVND (reference sequence). The CDR3 DNA is TGTGCCAGTAGTACTCGGGACAGGGGGAGCAATCAGCCCCAGCATTTT. The encoded protein is CASSTRDRGSNQPQHF.

The chain recombines TRBV18 with TRBJ1-1; D remains ambiguous. This CDR3 has 15 residues. Trimming cost V 3 bases and J 1 base, with 12 bases left between them. Germline assignment: CDR1 KGHSH and CDR2 LQKENI. This CDR3 reads CASSPASAGNTEAFF. The CDR3 bases are TGTGCCAGCTCACCCGCGAGTGCGGGGAACACTGAAGCTTTCTTT.

The chain links TRBV29-1 to TRBJ2-7, with D maybe TRBD1 (6 bases). The germline V gene encodes CDR1 SQVTM and CDR2 ANQGSEA. The V end lost 3 bases, the J end lost 5 bases, and 11 bases lay between the germline ends. The CDR3 consists of 12 residues. The CDR3 region has the DNA TGCAGCGTTGATAGGGGGAGTGACGAGCAGTACTTC. It specifies CSVDRGSDEQYF.

This clone was observed once. Here the CDR3 DNA reads TGTGCCAGCACACCGTCGGGGACCGGGGCCAACGTCCTGACTTTC. This sequence encodes CASTPSGTGANVLTF. This chain uses TRBV28 with TRBJ2-6; possibly TRBD1 or TRBD2 for D (5 bases each). This CDR3 spans 15 amino acids. The ends were cut back, 7 bases at V and 4 bases at J, with 14 bases in the middle. Germline-derived CDR1 and CDR2 are MDHEN and SYDVKM.

The chain joins TRBV10-2 to TRBJ2-4; 10 positions agree with TRBD2. The CDR3 spans 17 residues. From germline, CDR1 is WSHSY and CDR2 SAAADI. V dropped 0 bases and J dropped 6; count of bases not matched to a gene: 8. The CDR3 DNA is TGCGCCAGCAGTGAGTCGTCGCGCCTAGCGGGAGCAAACATTCAGTACTTC. Protein: CASSESSRLAGANIQYF.

The chain joins TRBV19 to TRBJ2-5; D unresolved. CDR1 is LNHDA and CDR2 is SQIVND in the germline V gene (reference sequence). CDR3 size: 13 residues. Trimming shortened V by 1 base and J by 2 bases, and 5 bases separated the two germline ends. The CDR3 here is CASSIGPQETQYF. The DNA for the CDR3 is TGTGCCAGTAGTATAGGTCCTCAAGAGACCCAGTACTTC. Together with reference TRBV19 and TRBJ2-5, the CDR3 gives the full variable domain: DGGITQSPKYLFRKEGQNVTLSCEQNLNHDAMYWYRQDPGQGLRLIYYSQIVNDFQKGDIAEGYSVSREKKESFPLTVTSAQKNPTAFYLCASSIGPQETQYFGPGTRLLVL.

The chain has TRBV7-6 and TRBJ1-1; 10 bases agree with TRBD1. With 1 base clipped from V and 1 base from J, the junction kept 0 bases outside the gene matches. CDR1 is SGHVS and CDR2 is FNYEAQ in the germline V gene. This CDR3 comprises 15 residues. DNA of the CDR3: TGTGCCAGCAGCTTAGGGGACAGGGGGAACACTGAAGCTTTCTTT. Amino acid sequence: CASSLGDRGNTEAFF.

The V and J genes are TRBV11-2 and TRBJ2-2; D remains unclear. Germline V gene lookup returns CDR1 SGHAT and CDR2 FQNNGV. The CDR3 extends over 13 amino acids. Between the trimmed V and J ends, which lost 4 bases and 1 base, there was a span of 4 bases. This CDR3 is CASSSLNTGELFF. The CDR3 bases are TGTGCCAGCAGCTCTTTGAACACCGGGGAGCTGTTTTTT. Filled out from reference TRBV11-2 and TRBJ2-2, the complete variable domain reads EAGVAQSPRYKIIEKRQSVAFWCNPISGHATLYWYQQILGQGPKLLIQFQNNGVVDDSQLPKDRFSAERLKGVDSTLKIQPAKLEDSAVYLCASSSLNTGELFFGEGSRLTVL.

The chain links TRBV7-3 to TRBJ2-2; 9 bases agree with TRBD1. CDR1 and CDR2 (germline): SGHTA, FQGTGA. With V trimmed by 2 bases and J by 3 bases, 7 bases remained unmatched. This CDR3 comprises 17 residues. CDR3 nucleotide sequence: TGTGCCAGCAGCTTAGGACGCCGGACAGGGGACACCGGGGAGCTGTTTTTT. Amino acids: CASSLGRRTGDTGELFF.

The CDR3 DNA follows: TGTGCCAGCAGTTCCTTCGTTGACGGCGCTAACTATGGCTACACCTTC. Translation: CASSSFVDGANYGYTF. V usage is TRBV27 and J usage is TRBJ1-2; D gene unclear. The CDR3 has 16 residues. Trimming cost V 4 bases and J 0 bases, with 15 bases left between them. Germline values: CDR1 MNHEY, CDR2 SMNVEV (reference sequence).

This chain uses TRBV10-3 with TRBJ2-1, with TRBD2 matching 7 bases. This CDR3 comprises 15 residues. Germline values: CDR1 ENHRY, CDR2 SYGVKD. With 4 bases clipped from V and 2 bases from J, the junction kept 5 bases outside the gene matches. CDR3 coding DNA: TGTGCCATCAGTGGCCGTGGGAGGGCCTACAATGAGCAGTTCTTC. Translating gives CAISGRGRAYNEQFF.

The chain links TRBV10-3 to TRBJ2-3, with a possible D match to TRBD1 (6 bases). Trimming took off 3 bases at V and 8 bases at J, with 18 bases between the two ends. CDR3 length equals 15 residues. The germline V gene has CDR1 ENHRY and CDR2 SYGVKD. The CDR3 DNA sequence: TGTGCCATCAGTGAAAGGACAGCTGGGGCGTCTACGCAGTATTTT. This gives the protein CAISERTAGASTQYF.

This chain uses TRBV7-3 with TRBJ1-2, with unresolved D. Trimming took off 5 bases at V and 0 bases at J, with 10 bases between the two ends. The CDR3 contains 14 residues. CDR1 and CDR2 (germline): SGHTA, FQGTGA. The CDR3 DNA reads as TGTGCCAGCAGCCTCGCCCCATCTAACTATGGCTACACCTTC. Translating gives CASSLAPSNYGYTF.

The V gene is TRBV7-6, the J gene TRBJ2-7, with D uncertain. V was cut by 5 bases and J by 1 base, with 18 bases left in between. Looked up from germline, CDR1 is SGHVS and CDR2 is FNYEAQ. The CDR3 is 16 residues long. The CDR3 sequence: CASSSRPNQRSYEQYF. CDR3 nucleotides: TGTGCCAGCAGCAGCAGACCCAACCAGAGATCCTACGAGCAGTACTTC.